One sample yielded the 3 T cell receptor beta chains listed below, sequenced in a study of T cells in Graves' hyperthyroidism and ophthalmopathy. What was amplified from RNA transcripts were TCR beta CDR3 regions. The HTBI primer set was used in a first-round RT-PCR of the TCR CDR3. In TCRdb, the multiplex PCR reads were re-called with MiXCR into one record per CDR3 protein. In the table there are some 510,000 distinct CDR3 sequences, 20% of which are singletons. The sample was blood. The receptor set was obtained from a man younger than 30 with Graves' hyperthyroidism.

V gene TRBV12-3 or TRBV12-4 combines with J gene TRBJ1-2; no definite D call. The V gene lost 8 bases and the J gene lost 3 bases, with 16 bases spanning the gap. CDR3 size: 14 residues. The CDR3 DNA sequence: TGTGCCAGCCTTAACCCAACATCCCACTATGGCTACACCTTC. This sequence encodes CASLNPTSHYGYTF.

This clonotype occurred many times. The rearrangement joins TRBV27 to TRBJ2-2, with D perhaps TRBD1 (6 bases). This CDR3 contains 13 residues. The V gene's germline CDR1 is MNHEY and CDR2 SMNVEV (reference sequence). V lost 4 bases to trimming and J lost 6 bases, with 9 bases between them. DNA for the CDR3: TGTGCCAGCAGTTATCAGGGGCCCGGGGAGCTGTTTTTT. It translates to CASSYQGPGELFF.

This clonotype occurred a few times. The rearrangement uses TRBV20-1 and TRBJ2-7, with D perhaps TRBD1 (5 bases). Germline CDR1 and CDR2: DFQATT and SNEGSKA (reference sequence). V dropped 2 bases and J dropped 5 bases, with 16 bases sitting between them. The CDR3 runs to 14 residues. The CDR3 is CSARLGRVFDEQYF. CDR3 sequence (DNA): TGCAGTGCTAGATTAGGCAGGGTCTTCGACGAGCAGTACTTC.